Listed here is a single T cell receptor beta chain. What it binds is not known. In the naive CD8 group, cells lacked CD45RO and were positively selected for CCR7, so terminally differentiated effector memory CD45RA+ cells were left out. Produced via immunoSEQ multiplex PCR; TCRdb's table is partial and in-frame only. The table includes some 2.1 million clones, 93% detected once. This record belongs to a study of shared clonotypes between healthy human individuals. Study summary: Two female and a few male donors aged 18 to 49 were enrolled.

Study conclusions and caveats: With few donors, the genetic and exposure-history diversity represented was limited. A handful of donors shared about 4.5% of their naive CD4 clonotypes. The generation probabilities recorded for non-shared clonotypes fell below those of clonotypes shared by all four donors.

The sequence came from a man aged 18-30 years in good health. Some clones in this sample may be carry-over from other donors' samples. The material sequenced was naive CD8+ T cells from PBMCs.

The chain's CDR3 is CASSQDATSEAFF. CDR3 coding DNA: TGCGCCAGCAGCCAAGACGCCACCTCTGAAGCTTTCTTT. This rearrangement joins TRBV4-1 to TRBJ1-1, with D unresolved. Germline CDR1 MGHRA, CDR2 YSYEKL. Trimming removed 0 bases at V and 6 bases at J, with 8 bases between. The CDR3 loop spans 13 amino acids.